The 32 T cell receptor beta chains below come from one sample, sequenced in a study of metastatic and nonmetastatic thyroid tumors. No patient had received any treatment before thyroid surgery. TCRdb reprocessed the PCR reads using MiXCR. The table lists around 23,000 clones, about 20% of them singletons. The sequencing input was tumor tissue. The receptors stem from a female donor with papillary thyroid cancer or a benign thyroid nodule (not recorded which). Some clones in this sample may be carry-over from other donors' samples.

This clone was counted ten times or more. This chain uses TRBV20-1 with TRBJ2-2; possibly TRBD1 or TRBD2 for D (5 bases each). This CDR3 spans 13 amino acids. Germline V gene data show CDR1 as DFQATT and CDR2 as SNEGSKA (reference sequence). The V end was cut by 0 bases, the J end by 6 bases, with 8 bases between. The CDR3 region has the DNA TGCAGTGCTAGAGATCTGGGGGCCGGGGAGCTGTTTTTT. This encodes CSARDLGAGELFF.

This clone occurred a few times. J is TRBJ2-7 and V is TRBV28; D call uncertain. This CDR3 region has 16 residues. Germline V lookup: CDR1 MDHEN, CDR2 SYDVKM. Trimming pared 5 bases from V and 2 bases from J, leaving 19 bases between. The CDR3 spells CASSPDLYSDTYEQYF. In DNA form, the CDR3 reads TGTGCCAGCAGTCCGGACCTTTACAGTGATACCTACGAGCAGTACTTC.

This clone was seen many times. A read error may account for a junction end that differs from germline. The rearrangement joins TRBV9 to TRBJ1-2; 8 bases fit TRBD1. This CDR3 region has 16 residues. CDR1 is SGDLS and CDR2 is YYNGEE in the germline V gene. Here the CDR3 DNA reads TGTGCCAGCAGCGTAGCCCCGGGACAGGAGAAACGTGGCTACGCCTTC. Translated: CASSVAPGQEKRGYAF.

This clone has only a few counts. The rearrangement links TRBV12-3 or TRBV12-4 to TRBJ2-6, with TRBD1 identical over 10 bases. The J segment lost 0 bases and the V segment lost 6 bases, leaving 2 bases of the junction unmatched. This CDR3 has 16 residues. Written as DNA, the CDR3 is TGTGCCAGCAGGGACAGGGGGGGCTCTGGGGCCAACGTCCTGACTTTC. This gives the protein CASRDRGGSGANVLTF.

This clone was seen more than once but under ten times. This sequence joins TRBV4-1 and TRBJ1-4; TRBD1 aligns across 9 bases. The V and J ends lost 2 bases and 7 bases, in that order; junction bases with no gene match: 5. Germline-derived CDR1 and CDR2 are MGHRA and YSYEKL. The CDR3 has 15 amino acids. The CDR3, as DNA: TGCGCCAGCAGCCAATCCGGGACAGGGAGTGAAAAACTGTTTTTT. It specifies CASSQSGTGSEKLFF.

This clone has a handful of counts. The chain links TRBV10-3 to TRBJ2-5; no firm D call. CDR1 is ENHRY, CDR2 SYGVKD, per germline. The CDR3 totals 15 residues. The V and J ends lost 0 bases and 2 bases respectively, with 10 bases between them. The DNA for the CDR3 is TGTGCCATCAGTGAGTCAATACGGCGGCAAGAGACCCAGTACTTC. Its translation: CAISESIRRQETQYF.

This sequence joins TRBV18 and TRBJ2-1; 12 nucleotides line up with TRBD2. This CDR3 has 15 amino acids. Trimming at V came to 5 bases and at J to 7 bases, leaving 6 bases not matched to a gene. Germline assignment: CDR1 KGHSH and CDR2 LQKENI. DNA of the CDR3: TGTGCCAGCTCATCTGCTAGCGGGAGGGTTAATGAGCAGTTCTTC. Translating gives CASSSASGRVNEQFF.

In its sample, this clone was seen a few times. The chain combines TRBV6-1 with TRBJ2-5, with TRBD2 as a possible D gene (6 bases). With 5 bases removed from V and 5 bases from J, the gap between germline ends came to 18 bases. The CDR3 length is 15 residues. Germline V gene data show CDR1 as MNHNS and CDR2 as SASEGT. The CDR3 DNA follows: TGTGCCAGCAGTCTCGGGGTTGGAGGGTGGGAGACCCAGTACTTC. Translating gives CASSLGVGGWETQYF.

This clone was detected many times. Here the CDR3 reads CASSLLAGPYEQYF. DNA for the CDR3: TGTGCCAGCAGTTTACTAGCGGGCCCCTACGAGCAGTACTTC. This chain links TRBV12-3 or TRBV12-4 with TRBJ2-7, with TRBD2 identical over 8 bases. This CDR3 has 14 amino acids. J gave up 2 bases and V 2 bases, and 2 bases lay outside the gene matches.

This chain joins TRBV12-3 or TRBV12-4 and TRBJ2-2, with no clear D. Trimming took 5 bases from V and 5 from J, leaving 12 bases between them. This CDR3 contains 14 residues. CDR3 in DNA: TGTGCCAGCAGTGCTCGGACGGTAACCGGGGAGCTGTTTTTT. Its translation: CASSARTVTGELFF.

Many counts were recorded for this clone. This may stem from a read error, because a much larger clone lies one nucleotide away. In the same sample, other DNA sequences code for this CDR3. This chain joins TRBV7-2 and TRBJ2-1; 7 nucleotides align to TRBD2. With 5 bases clipped from V and 9 bases from J, the junction kept 19 bases outside the gene matches. The germline V gene has CDR1 SGHTA and CDR2 FQGNSA. There are 17 residues in the CDR3. CDR3 protein: CASSPGWPAGKRGEQFF. The CDR3 nucleotides read TGTGCCAGCAGCCCGGGGTGGCCAGCGGGGAAAAGGGGTGAGCAGTTCTTC.

Comment on this clone: The same CDR3 can be traced to other DNA sequences in this sample. The chain combines TRBV20-1 with TRBJ1-2, with D unresolved. The V and J ends lost 0 bases and 2 bases respectively, with 10 bases between them. The CDR3 is 14 residues long. Germline V gene data show CDR1 as DFQATT and CDR2 as SNEGSKA (reference sequence). In DNA form, the CDR3 reads TGCAGTGCTAGAGATCGGTCGAGAAACTATGGCTACACCTTC. Protein sequence: CSARDRSRNYGYTF.

The chain recombines TRBV5-1 with TRBJ1-6; TRBD1 matches at 10 bases. The CDR3 is 15 amino acids. V lost 7 bases, J lost 7 bases, and 8 bases stayed unmatched. Germline V gives CDR1 SGHRS, CDR2 YFSETQ. CDR3 loop: CASQPSTGGNSPLHF. The CDR3 DNA is TGCGCCAGCCAACCGTCGACAGGGGGCAATTCACCCCTCCACTTT.

J is TRBJ1-1 and V is TRBV27; D may be TRBD1 (6 bases). Trimming removed 4 bases from V and 5 bases from J, with 20 bases in between. Germline loops: CDR1 MNHEY, CDR2 SMNVEV (reference sequence). This CDR3 region has 16 residues. The CDR3: CASSSSGVHTGTEAFF. CDR3 bases: TGTGCCAGCAGTTCTTCAGGGGTCCATACGGGAACTGAAGCTTTCTTT.

In its sample, this clone is medium-sized (0.01 to 0.1%). The chain carries TRBV12-3 or TRBV12-4 and TRBJ2-3; 7 bases are shared with TRBD2. The trim removed 3 bases at V and 3 bases at J, leaving 9 bases unmatched. The CDR3 loop spans 16 amino acids. CDR3 sequence (DNA): TGTGCCAGCAGTTTTACCTCGCCTAGCGGTACAGATACGCAGTATTTT. Protein sequence: CASSFTSPSGTDTQYF.

On this clone itself: A much larger clonotype is one base distant, so this may be a read error. This rearrangement joins TRBV14 to TRBJ2-3; D ambiguous. Trimming took off 0 bases at V and 0 bases at J, with 13 bases between the two ends. From germline, CDR1 is SGHDN and CDR2 FVKESK. CDR3 length: 17 amino acids. CDR3 coding DNA: TGTGCCAGCAGCCAAGATTTGGCGAGCACTAGCACAGATACGCAGTATTTT. It encodes CASSQDLASTSTDTQYF. The whole variable domain, filled in from reference TRBV14 and TRBJ2-3, reads EAGVTQFPSHSVIEKGQTVTLRCDPISGHDNLYWYRRVMGKEIKFLLHFVKESKQDESGMPNNRFLAERTGGTYSTLKVQPAELEDSGVYFCASSQDLASTSTDTQYFGPGTRLTVL.

By its share, this clone is medium-sized (0.01 to 0.1%). The sample holds other DNA sequences that translate to the same CDR3. This chain links TRBV20-1 with TRBJ1-2; D unclear. Germline V gene sequence: CDR1 DFQATT, CDR2 SNEGSKA (reference sequence). The ends were cut back, 0 bases at V and 7 bases at J, with 21 bases in the middle. CDR3 length: 16 amino acids. The CDR3 DNA sequence: TGCAGTGCTAGAGACGCCGGAGGCCGCCGCTTGCTTGGCTACACCTTC. This encodes CSARDAGGRRLLGYTF.

This clone was found many times. This chain connects TRBV7-2 to TRBJ2-2; D remains ambiguous. Trimming cost V 1 base and J 1 base, with 7 bases left between them. The CDR3 totals 15 residues. Germline CDR1 and CDR2: SGHTA and FQGNSA. The CDR3 DNA sequence: TGTGCCAGCAGCTTAGTATCCTTGAACACCGGGGAGCTGTTTTTT. This encodes CASSLVSLNTGELFF.

The V call is TRBV4-1, the J call TRBJ1-2; TRBD1 matches at 12 bases. Germline lookup yields CDR1 MGHRA and CDR2 YSYEKL. J gave up 4 bases and V 4 bases, and 10 bases lay outside the gene matches. This CDR3 has 17 residues. The CDR3 nucleotides read TGCGCCAGCAGCCGAACAGGGACAGGGGGCCAAAGCTATGGCTACACCTTC. Amino acid sequence: CASSRTGTGGQSYGYTF.

This clone has at least ten counts. The J gene is TRBJ2-6, the V gene TRBV28; 11 bases line up with TRBD1. Germline V gene sequence: CDR1 MDHEN, CDR2 SYDVKM. This CDR3 is built from 19 residues. Trimming at V came to 6 bases and at J to 3 bases, leaving 13 bases not matched to a gene. The CDR3: CASSRSTGQGGYGANVLTF. In DNA, the CDR3 is TGTGCCAGCAGCCGCTCGACGGGACAGGGGGGGTATGGGGCCAACGTCCTGACTTTC.

This chain joins TRBV5-6 and TRBJ2-7; 7 bases fit TRBD2. Losses at the gene ends were 3 bases for V and 13 bases for J; bases not matched to a gene: 13. The CDR3 consists of 13 residues. In germline, CDR1 is SGHDT, CDR2 YYEEEE. The CDR3 DNA sequence: TGTGCCAGCAGCTGGGGGGGATTAGAGACCCAATACTTC. This gives the protein CASSWGGLETQYF.

The rearrangement links TRBV28 to TRBJ2-3; D assignment may be TRBD1 or TRBD2 (5 bases each). This CDR3 spans 17 amino acids. Deletions cut 6 bases from V and 6 bases from J, with 25 bases between. Germline V gene lookup returns CDR1 MDHEN and CDR2 SYDVKM. Here the CDR3 reads CASSPYARGRGPDTQYF. For the CDR3, the DNA is TGTGCCAGCAGCCCATATGCCCGGGGAAGGGGCCCCGATACGCAGTATTTT.

Sample share makes this clone medium-sized (0.01 to 0.1%). This chain joins TRBV27 and TRBJ2-1, with 13 nucleotides matching TRBD2. This CDR3 comprises 15 residues. J was trimmed by 9 bases and V by 3 bases; bases with no gene match: 5. Per the germline V gene, CDR1 is MNHEY and CDR2 is SMNVEV (reference sequence). The CDR3 DNA sequence: TGTGCCAGCAGTTTCTTTGGACTAGCGGGAGTTGAGCAGTTCTTC. It yields the protein CASSFFGLAGVEQFF.

Relative to its sample, this clone is medium-sized. The rearrangement links TRBV25-1 to TRBJ2-6; TRBD2 aligns across 8 bases. The CDR3 totals 14 residues. The germline gives CDR1 MGHDK, CDR2 SYGVNS. V dropped 7 bases and J dropped 3; count of bases not matched to a gene: 2. The CDR3 reads CASTGTSGANVLTF. In nucleotides, the CDR3 is TGTGCCAGCACAGGGACTAGTGGGGCCAACGTCCTGACTTTC.

The chain has TRBV5-6 and TRBJ2-5; D is perhaps TRBD2 (5 bases). The CDR3 is made up of 14 amino acids. The germline V and J ends were trimmed by 8 bases and 5 bases, with 19 bases remaining between them. Germline-derived CDR1 and CDR2 are SGHDT and YYEEEE. CDR3: CASILLREKETQYF. The CDR3 DNA reads TGTGCCAGTATACTCCTTAGGGAGAAGGAGACCCAGTACTTC.

This clone has more than one count but fewer than ten. V gene TRBV7-2 combines with J gene TRBJ1-2, with a tentative D call TRBD1 (5 bases). The CDR3 is made up of 14 amino acids. Trimming took off 2 bases at V and 4 bases at J, with 11 bases between the two ends. In germline, CDR1 is SGHTA, CDR2 FQGNSA. DNA of the CDR3: TGTGCCAGCAGCTTACAGGGTTCATTCTATGGCTACACCTTC. Protein product: CASSLQGSFYGYTF.

The V gene is TRBV20-1, the J gene TRBJ2-3, with 9 positions matching TRBD2. The V segment lost 0 bases and the J segment 10 bases; nucleotides outside the gene matches: 11. This CDR3 comprises 15 residues. Germline V gene lookup returns CDR1 DFQATT and CDR2 SNEGSKA (reference sequence). CDR3 nucleotide sequence: TGCAGTGCTAGAGATAACTCGCGGGAGGGCCGATCGCAGTATTTT. Encoded protein: CSARDNSREGRSQYF.

The chain recombines TRBV11-2 with TRBJ2-3; D is possibly TRBD2 (5 bases). This CDR3 is built from 14 residues. CDR1 and CDR2 from the germline V gene are SGHAT and FQNNGV. The germline V and J ends were trimmed by 5 bases and 2 bases, with 11 bases remaining between them. The CDR3 coding sequence is TGTGCCAGCAGCCCGGGGATAGACACAGATACGCAGTATTTT. Its translation is CASSPGIDTDTQYF.

CDR3: CSARSVAGGDYEQYF. CDR3 DNA: TGCAGTGCTAGATCTGTGGCGGGAGGGGACTACGAGCAGTACTTC. The chain joins TRBV20-1 to TRBJ2-7, with 9 positions matching TRBD2. In germline, CDR1 is DFQATT, CDR2 SNEGSKA (reference sequence). The CDR3 sequence is 15 residues long. With V trimmed by 2 bases and J by 3 bases, 8 bases remained unmatched.

This clone was seen ten or more times. The chain combines TRBV19 with TRBJ1-2, with D hard to call. Per the germline V gene, CDR1 is LNHDA and CDR2 is SQIVND (reference sequence). The CDR3 totals 14 residues. The V end was cut by 5 bases, the J end by 3 bases, with 13 bases between. CDR3 residues: CASSPFPGDYGYTF. Written as DNA, the CDR3 is TGTGCCAGTAGTCCATTTCCTGGGGACTATGGCTACACCTTC. Full variable domain (missing parts from reference TRBV19 and TRBJ1-2): DGGITQSPKYLFRKEGQNVTLSCEQNLNHDAMYWYRQDPGQGLRLIYYSQIVNDFQKGDIAEGYSVSREKKESFPLTVTSAQKNPTAFYLCASSPFPGDYGYTFGSGTRLTVV.

As concerns this clone: The junction differs from germline at one of its ends, possibly a read error. The chain couples TRBV29-1 to TRBJ2-7; D perhaps matches TRBD1 (5 bases). The CDR3 is 11 residues long. CDR1 is SQVTM and CDR2 is ANQGSEA in the germline V gene. CDR3 sequence reads: CIVEGAVEQYF. As DNA, the CDR3 is TGCATCGTTGAAGGGGCCGTCGAGCAGTACTTC.

J is TRBJ1-1 and V is TRBV20-1, with TRBD1 as a possible D gene (6 bases). Looked up from germline, CDR1 is DFQATT and CDR2 is SNEGSKA (reference sequence). The V gene lost 5 bases and the J gene lost 5 bases, with 18 bases spanning the gap. This CDR3 comprises 14 residues. The CDR3 nucleotides read TGCAGTGCTTCGTTAAGGGGGGTAGAGACTGAAGCTTTCTTT. It specifies CSASLRGVETEAFF.